Listed below are T cell receptor beta chains from one sample, sequenced in a study of CD8+ T cells in alopecia areata. Some clones are missing from TCRdb's copy, which holds only in-frame ones; the method was immunoSEQ multiplex PCR. The data hold 150,000 or so clones, with about 88% observed a single time. The sequences come from CD8+ T cells sorted from blood, collected at week 4, from a patient treated with tofacitinib. The receptors were sampled from a human donor with alopecia areata. Each CDR3 is given with its conserved first and last residue. A D gene is named only where the DNA matches it firmly. A clone size is listed for some rows: how often the clone was seen (once, few, many), or a class if it is expanded.

TRBV4-1	TRBD2	TRBJ2-1	once	14	CASSHASGSDEQFF	TGCGCCAGCAGCCATGCTAGCGGGAGCGATGAGCAGTTCTTC
TRBV6-4	TRBD1	TRBJ2-3	.	15	CASSTGTGGTDTQYF	TGTGCCAGCAGCACCGGGACAGGGGGCACAGATACGCAGTATTTT
TRBV27	TRBD1	TRBJ2-1	few	16	CASSSSGGSSYNEQFF	TGTGCCAGCAGTTCCTCAGGGGGCAGCTCCTACAATGAGCAGTTCTTC
TRBV29-1	.	TRBJ2-7	.	12	CSVVGNEYEQYF	TGCAGCGTTGTAGGGAACGAGTACGAGCAGTACTTC
TRBV6-5	.	TRBJ1-3	.	15	CASSLLANYGNTIYF	TGTGCCAGCAGTCTTCTGGCAAACTATGGAAACACCATATATTTT
TRBV14	.	TRBJ2-1	.	17	CASSLSFWSGVRDEQFF	TGTGCCAGCAGCCTATCTTTCTGGTCGGGCGTCCGGGATGAGCAGTTCTTC
TRBV29-1	TRBD2	TRBJ2-1	few	15	CSVDEASGGPTGQFF	TGCAGCGTTGATGAAGCTAGCGGGGGACCTACGGGGCAGTTCTTC
TRBV29-1	TRBD1	TRBJ2-1	.	14	CSVEGTGAYNEQFF	TGCAGCGTTGAGGGGACAGGGGCTTACAATGAGCAGTTCTTC
TRBV7-9	.	TRBJ2-3	.	12	CASRAAEDTQYF	TGTGCTTCCCGGGCGGCTGAGGATACGCAGTATTTT
TRBV29-1	.	TRBJ1-1	.	10	CSVELGEAFF	TGCAGCGTTGAATTAGGGGAAGCTTTCTTT
TRBV27	TRBD1	TRBJ2-7	.	12	CASRLQGNEQYF	TGTGCCAGCAGGCTACAGGGGAACGAGCAGTACTTC
TRBV25-1	.	TRBJ1-1	once	13	CASSQGRDTEAFF	TGTGCCAGCAGTCAGGGACGGGACACTGAAGCTTTCTTT
TRBV5-8	TRBD2	TRBJ2-1	.	14	CASSSGLAYNEQFF	TGTGCCAGCAGCTCGGGACTAGCGTACAATGAGCAGTTCTTC
TRBV27	TRBD2	TRBJ2-1	.	14	CASKNSGGYNEQFF	TGTGCCAGCAAAAATAGCGGGGGGTACAATGAGCAGTTCTTC
TRBV7-9	TRBD2	TRBJ2-3	many	15	CASSAPGTTTDTQYF	TGTGCCAGCTCCGCCCCCGGGACTACCACAGATACGCAGTATTTT
TRBV11-2	.	TRBJ2-1	few	17	CASSLVLGDPLYNEQFF	TGTGCCAGCAGCTTAGTTTTGGGGGACCCACTCTACAATGAGCAGTTCTTC
TRBV10-3	.	TRBJ2-7	few	12	CAISDSSYEQYF	TGTGCCATCAGCGACAGTTCCTACGAGCAGTACTTC
TRBV6-6	.	TRBJ2-1	.	13	CASSPDLVYEQFF	TGTGCCAGCAGCCCGGATCTCGTCTATGAGCAGTTCTTC
TRBV5-6	TRBD2	TRBJ2-3	.	16	CASSVSTSGHTDTQYF	TGTGCCAGCAGCGTTTCGACTAGCGGTCACACAGATACGCAGTATTTT
TRBV9	.	TRBJ2-1	.	11	CASSGGQLRFF	TGTGCCAGCAGCGGGGGGCAGCTCCGATTCTTC
TRBV5-6	.	TRBJ2-7	few	13	CASSYQTGYEQYF	TGTGCCAGCAGCTACCAAACAGGGTACGAGCAGTACTTC
TRBV4-1	.	TRBJ2-7	.	15	CASSQTVGTSREQYF	TGCGCCAGCAGCCAGACCGTCGGGACCTCACGCGAGCAGTACTTC
TRBV6-1	.	TRBJ2-7	few	13	CASSERGPYEQYF	TGTGCCAGCAGTGAACGAGGTCCCTACGAGCAGTACTTC
TRBV29-1	TRBD1	TRBJ2-7	.	15	CSVEDLTGQNYEQYF	TGCAGCGTTGAAGATCTAACGGGACAGAACTACGAGCAGTACTTC
TRBV7-9	.	TRBJ2-1	.	14	CASSSSENHSEQFF	TGTGCCAGCAGCTCCTCAGAAAATCACAGTGAGCAGTTCTTC
TRBV29-1	TRBD1	TRBJ2-7	.	12	CSVSAGGYEQYF	TGCAGCGTTTCGGCAGGGGGCTACGAGCAGTACTTC
TRBV13	.	TRBJ2-7	.	15	CASSRGRGPSYEQYF	TGTGCCAGCAGCCGAGGGCGGGGGCCCTCCTACGAGCAGTACTTC
TRBV19	.	TRBJ1-1	.	14	CASSIYPAGTEAFF	TGTGCCAGTAGTATTTATCCCGCAGGCACTGAAGCTTTCTTT